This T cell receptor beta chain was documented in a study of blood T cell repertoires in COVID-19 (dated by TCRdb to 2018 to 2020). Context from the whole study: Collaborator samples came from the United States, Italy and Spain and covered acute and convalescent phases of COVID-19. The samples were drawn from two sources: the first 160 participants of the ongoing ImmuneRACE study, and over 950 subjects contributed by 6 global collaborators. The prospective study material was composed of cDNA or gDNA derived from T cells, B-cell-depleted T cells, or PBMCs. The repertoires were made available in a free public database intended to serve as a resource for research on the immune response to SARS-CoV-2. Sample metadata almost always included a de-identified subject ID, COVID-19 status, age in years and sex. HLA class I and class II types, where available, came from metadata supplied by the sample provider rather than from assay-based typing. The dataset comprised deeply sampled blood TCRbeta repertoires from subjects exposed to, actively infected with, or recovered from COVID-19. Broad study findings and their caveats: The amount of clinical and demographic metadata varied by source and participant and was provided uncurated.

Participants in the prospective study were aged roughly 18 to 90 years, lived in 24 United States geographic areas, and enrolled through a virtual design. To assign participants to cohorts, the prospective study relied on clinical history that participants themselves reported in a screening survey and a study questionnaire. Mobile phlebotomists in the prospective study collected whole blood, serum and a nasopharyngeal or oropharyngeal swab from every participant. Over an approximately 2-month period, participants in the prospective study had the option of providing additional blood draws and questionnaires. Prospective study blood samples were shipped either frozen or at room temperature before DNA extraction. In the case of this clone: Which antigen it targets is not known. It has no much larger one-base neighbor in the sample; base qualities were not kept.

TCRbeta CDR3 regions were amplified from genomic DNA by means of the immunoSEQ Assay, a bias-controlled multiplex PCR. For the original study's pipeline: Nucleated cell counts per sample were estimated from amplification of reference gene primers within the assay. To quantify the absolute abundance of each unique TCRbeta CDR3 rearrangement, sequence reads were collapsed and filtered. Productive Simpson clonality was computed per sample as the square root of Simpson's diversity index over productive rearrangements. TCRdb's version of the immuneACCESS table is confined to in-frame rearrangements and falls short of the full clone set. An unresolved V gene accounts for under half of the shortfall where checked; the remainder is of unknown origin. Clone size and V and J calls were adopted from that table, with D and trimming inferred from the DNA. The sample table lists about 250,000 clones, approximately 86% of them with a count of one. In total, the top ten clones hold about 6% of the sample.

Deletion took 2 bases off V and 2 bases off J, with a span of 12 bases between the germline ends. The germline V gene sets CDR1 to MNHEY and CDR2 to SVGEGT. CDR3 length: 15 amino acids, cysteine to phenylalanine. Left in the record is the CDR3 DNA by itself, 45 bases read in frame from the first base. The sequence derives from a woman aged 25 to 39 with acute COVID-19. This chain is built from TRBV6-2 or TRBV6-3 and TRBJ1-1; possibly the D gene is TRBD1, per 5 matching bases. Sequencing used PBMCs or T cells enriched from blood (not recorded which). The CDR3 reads CASSYAGRANTEAFF. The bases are TGTGCCAGCAGTTACGCAGGGAGGGCCAACACTGAAGCTTTCTTT.